This T cell receptor (beta chain) derives from a study of spatial heterogeneity in lung cancer. Study as a whole: Sequencing covered available follow-up PBMC samples collected a median of approximately 2 years after resection. Detection consistently captured more beta-chain sequences than alpha-chain sequences.

The sample's time point: blood at routine non-recurrence follow-up after resection. Tumor, nontumor lung or frozen PBMC supplied whole RNA, sequenced without sorting. Germline V lookup: CDR1 SGHVS, CDR2 FNYEAQ. After removal of 1 base from V and 2 bases from J, the junction contained 6 bases not matched to a gene. This CDR3 spans 18 amino acids. A few counts support this clonotype. TCRdb processed the 5' RACE reads anew with MiXCR; each CDR3 protein has one entry. The table records some 120,000 distinct CDR3 sequences, about 12% of them present only once. The source material was PBMCs, sampled at follow-up. The chain joins TRBV7-6 to TRBJ2-6; TRBD1 aligns across 9 bases. This clonotype originated in a male donor with early-stage non-small cell lung cancer. The CDR3 here is CASSLDPRDRAGANVLTF. CDR3 DNA: TGTGCCAGCAGCTTAGACCCCAGGGACAGGGCTGGGGCCAACGTCCTGACTTTC.